One T cell receptor (beta chain) is described in this entry. This sample was taken from a study of blood T cell repertoires in COVID-19. Turning to the study itself: Nucleic acid was either cDNA or gDNA, and it came from T cells, B-cell-depleted T cells, or PBMCs.

Original data processing: The assay estimated nucleated cells by amplifying reference gene primers. Sequencing used immunoSEQ multiplex PCR; TCRdb keeps in-frame clones, though not all of them. From that table come the V and J calls and clone size; the DNA was used to work out D and trimming. The data contain some 240,000 clones, 84% of them seen just once; the ten biggest clones take up roughly 1.4%. Deletions cut 1 base from V and 4 bases from J, with 12 bases between. The CDR3 is 15 residues long. Looked up from germline, CDR1 is SGHTA and CDR2 is FQGNSA. Sequencing input: peripheral blood. This clonotype was obtained from a woman in her thirties or forties who had recovered from COVID-19. V and J are TRBV7-2 and TRBJ2-3; D is perhaps TRBD2 (5 bases). CDR3 protein: CASSLVSGVADTQYF. The CDR3 nucleotides read TGTGCCAGCAGCTTAGTTTCCGGGGTTGCAGATACGCAGTATTTT.